The clone carrying this T cell receptor beta chain was seen at least ten times. The germline gives CDR1 MNHEY, CDR2 SVGEGT. V was clipped by 6 bases and J by 12 bases; unmatched bases: 12. The CDR3 consists of 14 residues. One entry per CDR3 protein, called by TCRdb with MiXCR from the 5' RACE reads. The data contain 300,000 to 350,000 distinct CDR3 sequences, roughly 12% of them singletons. The sample comes from a study of CD8 T cells in ankylosing spondylitis. This clonotype was obtained from a female donor with ankylosing spondylitis or in good health (not recorded which). Sequencing was performed on blood, either unsorted or a sorted T cell fraction (not recorded which). This chain links TRBV6-2 or TRBV6-3 with TRBJ2-1; the match to TRBD2 covers 9 bases. In nucleotides, the CDR3 is TGTGCCAGCAGCCTGGGGGTAGCGGGAGAATGGCAGTTCTTC. Translating it yields CASSLGVAGEWQFF.